The 13 T cell receptor beta chains below all came from one sample that was sequenced in a study of long-term antiretroviral therapy in people with HIV. Version v3.0 of the immunoSEQ assay was performed at survey level. Only in-frame clones appear in the TCRdb table, and some are missing; sequencing was by immunoSEQ multiplex PCR. The repertoire holds almost 35,000 clones, with 94% as singletons. Sequenced material: unsorted PBMCs, taken 5.1 years after starting antiretroviral therapy. Every receptor here comes from a woman aged 50 to 65 with HIV.

V is TRBV7-9 and J is TRBJ2-3, with D tentatively TRBD2 (5 bases). Germline V gene data show CDR1 as SEHNR and CDR2 as FQNEAQ (reference sequence). The germline V and J ends were trimmed by 3 bases and 2 bases, with 12 bases remaining between them. This CDR3 comprises 15 residues. In nucleotides, the CDR3 is TGTGCCAGCAGCTTCTTCCGGGGATACACAGATACGCAGTATTTT. Residues: CASSFFRGYTDTQYF.

The chain couples TRBV19 to TRBJ1-5, with D unresolved. The CDR3 length is 17 residues. CDR1 is LNHDA and CDR2 is SQIVND in the germline V gene (reference sequence). Deletions cut 2 bases from V and 7 bases from J, with 21 bases between. DNA for the CDR3: TGTGCCAGTAGTATATCCCACTCCGACACGATAAGCCAGCCCCAGCATTTT. It yields the protein CASSISHSDTISQPQHF. Drawing the rest from reference TRBV19 and TRBJ1-5, the complete variable domain is DGGITQSPKYLFRKEGQNVTLSCEQNLNHDAMYWYRQDPGQGLRLIYYSQIVNDFQKGDIAEGYSVSREKKESFPLTVTSAQKNPTAFYLCASSISHSDTISQPQHFGDGTRLSIL.

The V call is TRBV6-5, the J call TRBJ1-6, with TRBD1 matching 9 bases. The germline V gene encodes CDR1 MNHEY and CDR2 SVGAGI. There are 16 residues in the CDR3. The junction had 7 bases not matched to a gene; V was cut back by 2 bases and J by 8 bases. DNA of the CDR3: TGTGCCAGCAGTTACGTCTTCAGGACAGGGGATTCACCCCTCCACTTT. Its protein is CASSYVFRTGDSPLHF.

V usage is TRBV2 and J usage is TRBJ2-1; D not certain. The CDR3 extends over 14 amino acids. CDR1 SNHLY and CDR2 FYNNEI come from the germline V gene. Trimming took 3 bases from V and 7 from J, leaving 13 bases between them. As DNA, the CDR3 is TGTGCCAGCAGTGACTACGGACGAAGGAATGAGCAGTTCTTC. Its translation: CASSDYGRRNEQFF.

This chain joins TRBV5-4 and TRBJ1-5; 9 bases match TRBD1. After removal of 4 bases from V and 5 bases from J, the junction contained 1 base not matched to a gene. The CDR3 is 13 amino acids. CDR1 and CDR2 from the germline V gene are SGHNT and YYREEE (reference sequence). The CDR3 spells CASSGDRDQPQHF. CDR3 nucleotides: TGTGCCAGCAGCGGGGACAGGGATCAGCCCCAGCATTTT.

The chain has TRBV6-6 and TRBJ1-2, with D perhaps matching TRBD1 (6 bases). The CDR3 has 12 amino acids. The V gene's germline CDR1 is MNHNY and CDR2 SVGAGI (reference sequence). V was shortened by 6 bases and J by 8 bases, with 13 bases between the two germline ends. The CDR3 nucleotides are TGTGCCAGCAGCCGTACAGGGATCGGCTACACCTTC. Translated: CASSRTGIGYTF.

CDR3 sequence reads: CASRGKGEYGYTF. The CDR3 DNA is TGTGCCAGCAGAGGAAAGGGAGAGTATGGCTACACCTTC. The chain is built from TRBV7-9 and TRBJ1-2; D remains unclear. The CDR3 runs to 13 residues. Germline V lookup: CDR1 SEHNR, CDR2 FQNEAQ (reference sequence). Between the trimmed V and J ends, which lost 6 bases and 5 bases, there was a span of 13 bases.

This clone was observed once. The chain is built from TRBV2 and TRBJ1-1; a possible D gene is TRBD1 (5 bases). V was trimmed by 4 bases and J by 4 bases, leaving 19 bases between them. CDR1 and CDR2 (germline): SNHLY, FYNNEI. This CDR3 spans 16 amino acids. The CDR3 DNA reads TGTGCCAGCAGTGTTATCGTCCCTGTGAGGGGCACTGAAGCTTTCTTT. As protein: CASSVIVPVRGTEAFF.

The chain links TRBV5-4 to TRBJ1-6; maybe TRBD1 (6 bases). This CDR3 contains 14 residues. Per the germline V gene, CDR1 is SGHNT and CDR2 is YYREEE (reference sequence). V was clipped by 6 bases and J by 6 bases, with 13 bases between them. The CDR3 coding sequence is TGTGCCAGCAACACCGGACAGCCTAATTCACCCCTCCACTTT. This sequence encodes CASNTGQPNSPLHF. Filled out from reference TRBV5-4 and TRBJ1-6, the complete variable domain reads ETGVTQSPTHLIKTRGQQVTLRCSSQSGHNTVSWYQQALGQGPQFIFQYYREEENGRGNFPPRFSGLQFPNYSSELNVNALELDDSALYLCASNTGQPNSPLHFGNGTRLTVT.

CDR3 DNA: TGTGCCAGCAGCCCCCGGGACAGGGGTGAAAAACTGTTTTTT. Its protein product is CASSPRDRGEKLFF. This sequence joins TRBV9 and TRBJ1-4, with 10 bases aligning to TRBD1. The CDR3 runs to 14 residues. CDR1 is SGDLS, CDR2 YYNGEE, per germline. V was pared by 4 bases and J by 7 bases, with 4 bases of the junction left unmatched.

The J gene is TRBJ2-2, the V gene TRBV11-3; TRBD2 aligns across 14 bases. The CDR3 has 19 residues. Trimming at V came to 5 bases and at J to 3 bases, leaving 11 bases not matched to a gene. The germline gives CDR1 SGHNT, CDR2 YENEEA. CDR3 in DNA: TGTGCCAGCAGCCCAAGACTAGCGGGGGGGCCGGGGGACACCGGGGAGCTGTTTTTT. It yields the protein CASSPRLAGGPGDTGELFF.

The V call is TRBV19, the J call TRBJ2-7; 10 bases are a match to TRBD1. Unmatched junction bases numbered 9, after V lost 5 bases and J lost 5 bases. This CDR3 is built from 15 residues. Germline CDR1 and CDR2: LNHDA and SQIVND (reference sequence). The CDR3 sequence: CASSGTGALYNEQYF. The DNA of the CDR3 is TGTGCCAGTAGTGGGACAGGGGCGCTTTACAACGAGCAGTACTTC.

The genes are TRBV9 and TRBJ1-2, with D possibly TRBD1 on 6 matching bases. V shed 2 bases and J shed 6 bases, with 20 bases lying between them. CDR3 length equals 16 residues. The germline CDR1 and CDR2 sequences are SGDLS and YYNGEE. The CDR3 loop is CASSVLGGNNVDGYTF. The CDR3 DNA follows: TGTGCCAGCAGCGTTCTAGGGGGGAATAATGTAGATGGCTACACCTTC.